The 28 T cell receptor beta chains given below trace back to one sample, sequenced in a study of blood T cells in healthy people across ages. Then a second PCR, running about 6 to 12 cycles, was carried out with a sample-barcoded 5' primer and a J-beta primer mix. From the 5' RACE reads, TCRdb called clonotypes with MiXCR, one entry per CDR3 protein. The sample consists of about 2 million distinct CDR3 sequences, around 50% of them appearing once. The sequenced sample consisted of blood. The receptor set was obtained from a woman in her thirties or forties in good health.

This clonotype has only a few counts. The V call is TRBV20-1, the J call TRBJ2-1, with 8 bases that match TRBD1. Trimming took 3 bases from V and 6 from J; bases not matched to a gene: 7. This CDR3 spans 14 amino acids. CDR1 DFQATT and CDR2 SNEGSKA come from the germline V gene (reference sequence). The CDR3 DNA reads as TGCAGTGCTAGGAAGACAGGGGTTCTCAATGAGCAGTTCTTC. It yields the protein CSARKTGVLNEQFF.

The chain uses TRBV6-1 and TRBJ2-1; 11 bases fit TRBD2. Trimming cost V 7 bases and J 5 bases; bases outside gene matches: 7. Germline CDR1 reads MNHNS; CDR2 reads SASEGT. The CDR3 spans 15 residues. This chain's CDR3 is CASKLGTSGHNEQFF. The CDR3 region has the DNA TGTGCCAGCAAGTTAGGGACTAGCGGACACAATGAGCAGTTCTTC.

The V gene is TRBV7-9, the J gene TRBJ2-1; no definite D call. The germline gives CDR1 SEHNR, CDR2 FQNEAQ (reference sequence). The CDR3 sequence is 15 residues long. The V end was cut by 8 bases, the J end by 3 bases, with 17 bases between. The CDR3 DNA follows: TGTGCCAGCTCTCGTGGCGTGGGGAACTACAATGAGCAGTTCTTC. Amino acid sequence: CASSRGVGNYNEQFF.

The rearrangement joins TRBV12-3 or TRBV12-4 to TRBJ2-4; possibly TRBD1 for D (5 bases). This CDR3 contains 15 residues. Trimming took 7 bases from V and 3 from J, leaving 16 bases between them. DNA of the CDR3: TGTGCCAGCACCGTAGACAGAAGAGTCAAAAACATTCAGTACTTC. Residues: CASTVDRRVKNIQYF.

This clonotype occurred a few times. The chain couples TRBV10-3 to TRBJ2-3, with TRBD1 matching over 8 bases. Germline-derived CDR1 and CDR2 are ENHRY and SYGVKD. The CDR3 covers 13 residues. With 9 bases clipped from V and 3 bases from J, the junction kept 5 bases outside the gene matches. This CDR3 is CAMATGGTDTQYF. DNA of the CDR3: TGTGCCATGGCAACAGGGGGTACAGATACGCAGTATTTT.

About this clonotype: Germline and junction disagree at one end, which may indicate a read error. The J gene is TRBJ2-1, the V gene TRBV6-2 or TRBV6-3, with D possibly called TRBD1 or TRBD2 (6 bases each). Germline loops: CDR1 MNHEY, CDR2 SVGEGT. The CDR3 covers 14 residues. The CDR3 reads CASKGGSSYKEQFF. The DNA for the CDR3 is TGTGCCAGTAAGGGGGGAAGCTCCTACAAGGAGCAGTTCTTC.

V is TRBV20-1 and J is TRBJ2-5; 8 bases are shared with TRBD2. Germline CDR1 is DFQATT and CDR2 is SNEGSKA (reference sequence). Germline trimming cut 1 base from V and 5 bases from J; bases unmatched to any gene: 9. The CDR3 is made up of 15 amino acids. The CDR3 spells CSARGLAGRGETQYF. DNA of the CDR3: TGCAGTGCTAGAGGTCTAGCGGGCCGAGGGGAGACCCAGTACTTC.

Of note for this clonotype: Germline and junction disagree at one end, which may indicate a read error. The CDR3 here is CASTQPEAKNIQYF. In DNA, the CDR3 is TGTGCCAGCACCCAACCGGAAGCCAAAAACATTCAGTACTTC. The chain combines TRBV3-1 with TRBJ2-4; D is ambiguous. The V gene's germline CDR1 is LGHDT and CDR2 YNNKEL (reference sequence). The CDR3 covers 14 residues.

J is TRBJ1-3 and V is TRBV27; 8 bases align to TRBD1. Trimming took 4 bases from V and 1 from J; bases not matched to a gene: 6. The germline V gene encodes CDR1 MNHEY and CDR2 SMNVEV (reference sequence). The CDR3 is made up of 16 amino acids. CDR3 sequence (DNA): TGTGCCAGCAGTTCCTCACAGGGGGAATCTGGAAACACCATATATTTT. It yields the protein CASSSSQGESGNTIYF.

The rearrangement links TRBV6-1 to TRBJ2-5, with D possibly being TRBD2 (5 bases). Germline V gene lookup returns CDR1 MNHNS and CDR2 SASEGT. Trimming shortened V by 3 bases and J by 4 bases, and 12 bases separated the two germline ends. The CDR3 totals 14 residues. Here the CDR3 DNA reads TGTGCCAGCAGTGATAGGGCGGGTGGAGAGACCCAGTACTTC. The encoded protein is CASSDRAGGETQYF.

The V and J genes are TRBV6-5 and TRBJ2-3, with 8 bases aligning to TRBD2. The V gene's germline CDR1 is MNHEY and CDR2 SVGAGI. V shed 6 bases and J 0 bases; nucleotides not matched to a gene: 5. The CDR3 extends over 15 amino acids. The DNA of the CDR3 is TGTGCCAGCAGGCTGGGACTAGGGAGCACAGATACGCAGTATTTT. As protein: CASRLGLGSTDTQYF.

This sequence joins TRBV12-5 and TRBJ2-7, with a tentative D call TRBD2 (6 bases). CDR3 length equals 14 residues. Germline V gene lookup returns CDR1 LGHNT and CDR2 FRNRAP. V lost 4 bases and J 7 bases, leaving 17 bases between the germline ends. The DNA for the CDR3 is TGTGCTAGTGGTTCGGGGGATGGCTACAATGAGCAGTACTTC. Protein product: CASGSGDGYNEQYF.

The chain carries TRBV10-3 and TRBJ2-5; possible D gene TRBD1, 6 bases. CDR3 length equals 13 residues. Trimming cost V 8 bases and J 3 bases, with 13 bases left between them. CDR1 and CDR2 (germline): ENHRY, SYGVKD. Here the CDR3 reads CAIGEGTKETQYF. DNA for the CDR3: TGTGCCATCGGGGAAGGGACAAAAGAGACCCAGTACTTC.

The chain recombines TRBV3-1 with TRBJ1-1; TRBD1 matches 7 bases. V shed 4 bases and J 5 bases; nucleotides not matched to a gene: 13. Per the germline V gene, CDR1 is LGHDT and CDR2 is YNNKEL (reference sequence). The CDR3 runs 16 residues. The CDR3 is CASSPKIRGGGTEAFF. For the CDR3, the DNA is TGTGCCAGCAGCCCGAAAATCAGGGGGGGAGGAACTGAAGCTTTCTTT.

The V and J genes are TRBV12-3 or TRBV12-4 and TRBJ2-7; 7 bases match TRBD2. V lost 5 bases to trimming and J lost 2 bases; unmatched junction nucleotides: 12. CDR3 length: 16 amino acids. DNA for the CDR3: TGTGCCAGCAGTCTACTCTCTGTGGGGACTACCTACGAGCAGTACTTC. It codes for CASSLLSVGTTYEQYF.

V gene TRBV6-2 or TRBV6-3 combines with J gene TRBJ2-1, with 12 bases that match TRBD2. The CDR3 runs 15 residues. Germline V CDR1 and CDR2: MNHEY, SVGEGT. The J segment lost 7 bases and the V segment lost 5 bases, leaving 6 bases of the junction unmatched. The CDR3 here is CASSRPSGGANEQFF. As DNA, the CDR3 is TGTGCCAGCAGTCGCCCTAGCGGGGGGGCGAATGAGCAGTTCTTC.

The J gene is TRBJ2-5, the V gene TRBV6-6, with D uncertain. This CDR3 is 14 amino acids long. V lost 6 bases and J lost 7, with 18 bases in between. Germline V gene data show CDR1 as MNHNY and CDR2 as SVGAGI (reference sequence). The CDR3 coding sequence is TGTGCCAGCAGCCACACTCCCCCAAAGGGGACCCAGTACTTC. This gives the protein CASSHTPPKGTQYF.

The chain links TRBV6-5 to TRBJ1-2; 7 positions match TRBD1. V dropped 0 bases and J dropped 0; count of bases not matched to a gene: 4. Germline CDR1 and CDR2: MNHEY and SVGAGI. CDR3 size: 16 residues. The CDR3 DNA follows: TGTGCCAGCAGTTACTCGTGGGGACAGACTAACTATGGCTACACCTTC. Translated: CASSYSWGQTNYGYTF.

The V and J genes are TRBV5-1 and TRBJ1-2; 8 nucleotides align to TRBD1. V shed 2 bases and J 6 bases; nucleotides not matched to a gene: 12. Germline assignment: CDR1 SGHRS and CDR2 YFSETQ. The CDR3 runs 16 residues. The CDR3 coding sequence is TGCGCCAGCAGCTTAAATACGGGACAGGTTTATGATGGCTACACCTTC. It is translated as CASSLNTGQVYDGYTF.

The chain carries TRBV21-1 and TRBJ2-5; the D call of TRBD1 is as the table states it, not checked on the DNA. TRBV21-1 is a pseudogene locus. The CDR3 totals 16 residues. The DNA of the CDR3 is TGTGCCAGCCACCATGTCTCCAGGAGAGTGGGAGAGACCCAGTACTTC. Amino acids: CASHHVSRRVGETQYF.

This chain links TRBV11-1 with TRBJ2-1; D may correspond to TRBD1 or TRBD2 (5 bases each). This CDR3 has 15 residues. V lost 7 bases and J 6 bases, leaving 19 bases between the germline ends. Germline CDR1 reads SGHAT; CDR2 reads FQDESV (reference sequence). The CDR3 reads CASKTGQAVSNEQFF. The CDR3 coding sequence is TGTGCCAGCAAAACGGGGCAGGCGGTTAGCAATGAGCAGTTCTTC.

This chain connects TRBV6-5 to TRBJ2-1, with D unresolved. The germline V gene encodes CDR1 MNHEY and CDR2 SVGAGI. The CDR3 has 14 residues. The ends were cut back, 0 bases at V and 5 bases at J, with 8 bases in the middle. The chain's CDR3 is CASSYSWEDNEQFF. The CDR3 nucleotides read TGTGCCAGCAGTTACTCGTGGGAAGACAATGAGCAGTTCTTC.

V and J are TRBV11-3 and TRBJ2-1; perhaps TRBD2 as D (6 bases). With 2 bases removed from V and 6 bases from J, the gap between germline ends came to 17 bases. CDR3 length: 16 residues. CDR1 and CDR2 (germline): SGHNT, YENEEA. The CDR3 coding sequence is TGTGCCAGCAGCTTATTTGCCGGGAGAGGCACCAATGAGCAGTTCTTC. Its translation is CASSLFAGRGTNEQFF.

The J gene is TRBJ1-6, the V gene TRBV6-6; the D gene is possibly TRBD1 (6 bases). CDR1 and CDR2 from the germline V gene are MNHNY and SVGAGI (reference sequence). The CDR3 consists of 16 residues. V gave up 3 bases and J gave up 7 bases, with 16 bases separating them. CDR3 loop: CASSYVGGARNSPLHF. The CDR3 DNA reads TGTGCCAGCAGTTATGTTGGGGGGGCGCGGAATTCACCCCTCCACTTT.

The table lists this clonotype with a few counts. The CDR3, as DNA: TGTGCCAGCAGCGTATCAAGTCATGCTAGCACAGATACGCAGTATTTT. This translates into CASSVSSHASTDTQYF. The chain carries TRBV9 and TRBJ2-3; D is uncertain. The ends were cut back, 1 base at V and 0 bases at J, with 12 bases in the middle. Germline V gives CDR1 SGDLS, CDR2 YYNGEE. The CDR3 spans 16 residues.

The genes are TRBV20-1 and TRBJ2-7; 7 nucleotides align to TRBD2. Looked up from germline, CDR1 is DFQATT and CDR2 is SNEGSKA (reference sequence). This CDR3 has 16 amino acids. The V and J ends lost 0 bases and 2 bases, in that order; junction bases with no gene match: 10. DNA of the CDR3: TGCAGTGCTAGAGATATAGGGGTAGCGGGCACCTACGAGCAGTACTTC. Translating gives CSARDIGVAGTYEQYF.

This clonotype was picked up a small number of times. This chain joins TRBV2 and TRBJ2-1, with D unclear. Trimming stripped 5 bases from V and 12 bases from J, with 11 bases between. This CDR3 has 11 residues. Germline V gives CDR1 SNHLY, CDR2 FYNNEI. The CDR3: CASSYKESQFF. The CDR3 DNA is TGTGCCAGCAGTTATAAGGAATCGCAGTTCTTC.

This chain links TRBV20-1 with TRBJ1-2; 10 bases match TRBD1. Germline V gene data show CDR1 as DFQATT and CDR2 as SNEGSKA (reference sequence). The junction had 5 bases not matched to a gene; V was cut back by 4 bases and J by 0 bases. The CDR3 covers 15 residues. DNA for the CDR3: TGCAGTGCTACAGACAGGGGGCAAGCTAACTATGGCTACACCTTC. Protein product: CSATDRGQANYGYTF.